A selection of T cell receptor beta chains follows, all from one sample in a study of response to subunit inactivated influenza vaccine. One entry per CDR3 protein, called by TCRdb with MiXCR from the RT-PCR reads. The sample comprises some 540,000 distinct CDR3 sequences, approximately 22% of which are singletons, and roughly 2.8% rests with the top ten. The sample was also reused in another study, on T cells expressing NK-cell markers.

Sequenced material: CD4+ T cells sorted from PBMCs, taken 12 days after vaccination. The receptor source for this set is a man between 50 and 59 years old who received an inactivated influenza vaccine. Each CDR3 is given with its conserved first and last residue. Fields, in order: CDR3 protein, CDR3 DNA, D gene, V gene, clone size, J gene. D genes are given only for firm matches. Not all rows give a size; the values are once, few, many and, for expanded clones, a class.

CDR3aa: CSAIKTSTDTQYF
CDR3nt: TGCAGTGCTATAAAGACTAGCACAGATACGCAGTATTTT
d_gene: -
v_gene: TRBV20-1
abundance: few
j_gene: TRBJ2-3

CDR3aa: CATSTGQGIDTQYF
CDR3nt: TGTGCCACCAGTACTGGACAGGGTATAGATACGCAGTATTTT
d_gene: TRBD1
v_gene: TRBV24-1
abundance: few
j_gene: TRBJ2-3

CDR3aa: CASSQTAYGYTF
CDR3nt: TGTGCCAGCAGTCAGACGGCCTATGGCTACACCTTC
d_gene: -
v_gene: TRBV5-6
abundance: -
j_gene: TRBJ1-2

CDR3aa: CAIGRDRGRTDTQYF
CDR3nt: TGTGCCATCGGTAGGGACAGGGGGCGAACAGATACGCAGTATTTT
d_gene: TRBD1
v_gene: TRBV10-3
abundance: many
j_gene: TRBJ2-3

CDR3aa: CASSTRQGPNTGELFF
CDR3nt: TGTGCCAGCAGCACCCGACAGGGACCGAACACCGGGGAGCTGTTTTTT
d_gene: TRBD1
v_gene: TRBV9
abundance: few
j_gene: TRBJ2-2

CDR3aa: CASSFQTSGGAGYTDTQYF
CDR3nt: TGCGCCAGCAGCTTCCAGACTAGCGGGGGGGCCGGGTATACAGATACGCAGTATTTT
d_gene: TRBD2
v_gene: TRBV5-1
abundance: -
j_gene: TRBJ2-3

CDR3aa: CSASPTSGVSTDTQYF
CDR3nt: TGCAGTGCTTCCCCAACTAGCGGGGTTAGCACAGATACGCAGTATTTT
d_gene: TRBD2
v_gene: TRBV20-1
abundance: few
j_gene: TRBJ2-3

CDR3aa: CASSVDKGLGELFF
CDR3nt: TGTGCCAGCAGTGTCGATAAAGGGCTCGGGGAGCTGTTTTTT
d_gene: -
v_gene: TRBV2
abundance: -
j_gene: TRBJ2-2

CDR3aa: CASRREGGTGELFF
CDR3nt: TGTGCCAGCCGCCGGGAGGGGGGAACCGGGGAGCTGTTTTTT
d_gene: TRBD2
v_gene: TRBV6-4
abundance: -
j_gene: TRBJ2-2

CDR3aa: CSARVPGGGDTQYF
CDR3nt: TGCAGTGCTAGAGTGCCCGGGGGAGGAGATACGCAGTATTTT
d_gene: -
v_gene: TRBV20-1
abundance: few
j_gene: TRBJ2-3

CDR3aa: CASSQFRRPLQGPNTGELFF
CDR3nt: TGTGCCAGCAGCCAATTTCGTCGTCCATTGCAGGGACCGAACACCGGGGAGCTGTTTTTT
d_gene: -
v_gene: TRBV14
abundance: many
j_gene: TRBJ2-2

CDR3aa: CASSVDGGHLLENTEAFF
CDR3nt: TGTGCCAGCAGCGTAGACGGGGGCCACCTCCTAGAGAACACTGAAGCTTTCTTT
d_gene: -
v_gene: TRBV9
abundance: -
j_gene: TRBJ1-1

CDR3aa: CAISEWEITSIAIEQFF
CDR3nt: TGTGCCATCAGTGAGTGGGAGATCACAAGTATAGCAATTGAGCAGTTCTTC
d_gene: -
v_gene: TRBV10-3
abundance: -
j_gene: TRBJ2-1

CDR3aa: CATSSGVSGYSDTQYF
CDR3nt: TGTGCCACCAGCAGTGGTGTTAGCGGGTATTCGGATACGCAGTATTTT
d_gene: TRBD2
v_gene: TRBV15
abundance: -
j_gene: TRBJ2-3

CDR3aa: CASSPPSSSGPSEQYF
CDR3nt: TGTGCCAGCTCACCACCAAGTTCTAGCGGCCCTAGTGAGCAGTACTTC
d_gene: TRBD2
v_gene: TRBV18
abundance: few
j_gene: TRBJ2-7

CDR3aa: CASSGLAGGGADTQYF
CDR3nt: TGCGCCAGCTCCGGTCTAGCGGGAGGTGGTGCAGATACGCAGTATTTT
d_gene: TRBD2
v_gene: TRBV5-1
abundance: few
j_gene: TRBJ2-3

CDR3aa: CSASTVNTEAFF
CDR3nt: TGCAGCGCATCGACAGTGAACACTGAAGCTTTCTTT
d_gene: -
v_gene: TRBV29-1
abundance: few
j_gene: TRBJ1-1

CDR3aa: CSASVHGYGYTF
CDR3nt: TGCAGTGCTAGTGTTCATGGGTACGGCTACACCTTC
d_gene: -
v_gene: TRBV20-1
abundance: -
j_gene: TRBJ1-2

CDR3aa: CASSPRWPSGNEQYF
CDR3nt: TGTGCCAGCAGTCCCCGGTGGCCTAGCGGGAACGAGCAGTACTTC
d_gene: TRBD2
v_gene: TRBV12-3/TRBV12-4
abundance: -
j_gene: TRBJ2-7

CDR3aa: CASSVSTGAGYNEQFF
CDR3nt: TGTGCCAGCAGCGTATCAACAGGGGCGGGCTACAATGAGCAGTTCTTC
d_gene: TRBD1
v_gene: TRBV11-1
abundance: -
j_gene: TRBJ2-1

CDR3aa: CASSLLNEQYF
CDR3nt: TGTGCCAGCAGCCTCCTGAACGAGCAGTACTTC
d_gene: -
v_gene: TRBV12-3/TRBV12-4
abundance: many
j_gene: TRBJ2-7

CDR3aa: CASLLHGPEQFF
CDR3nt: TGTGCCAGCCTCCTCCACGGTCCCGAGCAGTTCTTC
d_gene: -
v_gene: TRBV11-2
abundance: -
j_gene: TRBJ2-1

CDR3aa: CSASGGFRGNTEAFF
CDR3nt: TGCAGTGCTAGTGGGGGTTTCCGCGGAAACACTGAAGCTTTCTTT
d_gene: -
v_gene: TRBV20-1
abundance: -
j_gene: TRBJ1-1

CDR3aa: CSAQAVGGARTDTQYF
CDR3nt: TGCAGTGCCCAGGCCGTAGGAGGGGCGCGCACAGATACGCAGTATTTT
d_gene: -
v_gene: TRBV20-1
abundance: few
j_gene: TRBJ2-3

CDR3aa: CASMAVPSYEQYF
CDR3nt: TGTGCCAGCATGGCAGTCCCCTCCTACGAGCAGTACTTC
d_gene: -
v_gene: TRBV27
abundance: few
j_gene: TRBJ2-7

CDR3aa: CSARVAARVYNEQFF
CDR3nt: TGCAGTGCTAGAGTAGCGGCCAGGGTGTACAATGAGCAGTTCTTC
d_gene: -
v_gene: TRBV20-1
abundance: many
j_gene: TRBJ2-1

CDR3aa: CASSEWGMSGGANVLTF
CDR3nt: TGTGCCAGCTCCGAGTGGGGCATGTCCGGTGGGGCCAACGTCCTGACTTTC
d_gene: -
v_gene: TRBV18
abundance: few
j_gene: TRBJ2-6

CDR3aa: CASSLAVGGYEQYF
CDR3nt: TGTGCCAGCAGCTTAGCGGTGGGGGGGTACGAGCAGTACTTC
d_gene: TRBD2
v_gene: TRBV7-2
abundance: -
j_gene: TRBJ2-7

CDR3aa: CASSSYYFPGQTNNEQFF
CDR3nt: TGCGCCAGCAGCTCTTATTACTTCCCGGGACAGACGAACAATGAGCAGTTCTTC
d_gene: TRBD1
v_gene: TRBV5-1
abundance: -
j_gene: TRBJ2-1

CDR3aa: CASSLDKASGTLNTGELFF
CDR3nt: TGCGCCAGCAGCTTGGATAAGGCTAGCGGCACACTGAACACCGGGGAGCTGTTTTTT
d_gene: TRBD2
v_gene: TRBV5-1
abundance: few
j_gene: TRBJ2-2

CDR3aa: CATSDFRREETQYF
CDR3nt: TGTGCCACCAGTGATTTTAGGAGAGAAGAGACCCAGTACTTC
d_gene: -
v_gene: TRBV24-1
abundance: -
j_gene: TRBJ2-5

CDR3aa: CASSQNQINTQYF
CDR3nt: TGCGCCAGCAGCCAAAACCAGATCAATACGCAGTATTTT
d_gene: -
v_gene: TRBV4-1
abundance: few
j_gene: TRBJ2-3

CDR3aa: CASSYGQGRYF
CDR3nt: TGTGCCAGCAGTTACGGACAGGGGAGGTACTTC
d_gene: TRBD1
v_gene: TRBV12-3/TRBV12-4
abundance: -
j_gene: TRBJ2-7

CDR3aa: CASSLDQGITEQYF
CDR3nt: TGTGCCAGCAGCTTAGACCAGGGCATCACCGAGCAGTACTTC
d_gene: -
v_gene: TRBV11-2
abundance: -
j_gene: TRBJ2-7

CDR3aa: CASSLKRGTIFYEQYF
CDR3nt: TGCGCCAGCAGCTTGAAAAGGGGGACCATCTTTTACGAGCAGTACTTC
d_gene: -
v_gene: TRBV5-1
abundance: few
j_gene: TRBJ2-7

CDR3aa: CASSFRGRISF
CDR3nt: TGTGCCAGCAGTTTTCGGGGCAGGATCTCCTTC
d_gene: -
v_gene: TRBV12-3/TRBV12-4
abundance: few
j_gene: TRBJ2-7

CDR3aa: CSASEGQGFRDNEKLFF
CDR3nt: TGCAGTGCTAGTGAGGGACAGGGGTTTCGGGATAATGAAAAACTGTTTTTT
d_gene: TRBD1
v_gene: TRBV20-1
abundance: -
j_gene: TRBJ1-4

CDR3aa: CASSEGGGPGVRNEQFF
CDR3nt: TGTGCCAGCAGTGAAGGTGGAGGTCCTGGCGTGCGGAATGAGCAGTTCTTC
d_gene: -
v_gene: TRBV6-1
abundance: few
j_gene: TRBJ2-1

CDR3aa: CASGRGHGDTQYF
CDR3nt: TGTGCCAGTGGGAGGGGGCATGGAGATACGCAGTATTTT
d_gene: -
v_gene: TRBV11-2
abundance: few
j_gene: TRBJ2-3

CDR3aa: CASSLYRLATYEQYF
CDR3nt: TGTGCCAGCAGCTTATATAGACTAGCTACCTACGAGCAGTACTTC
d_gene: TRBD2
v_gene: TRBV7-2
abundance: few
j_gene: TRBJ2-7

CDR3aa: CASNQPGTGAEKLFF
CDR3nt: TGTGCCAGCAACCAGCCTGGGACAGGGGCCGAAAAACTGTTTTTT
d_gene: TRBD1
v_gene: TRBV28
abundance: -
j_gene: TRBJ1-4

CDR3aa: CSARDYGSYGYTF
CDR3nt: TGCAGTGCTAGAGATTACGGATCCTATGGCTACACCTTC
d_gene: -
v_gene: TRBV20-1
abundance: many
j_gene: TRBJ1-2

CDR3aa: CASSLITGRGETQYF
CDR3nt: TGCGCCAGCAGCTTAATCACAGGGAGGGGAGAGACCCAGTACTTC
d_gene: -
v_gene: TRBV5-1
abundance: few
j_gene: TRBJ2-5

CDR3aa: CASSPRQKLNSNQPQHF
CDR3nt: TGTGCCAGCAGCCCACGACAGAAACTGAATAGCAATCAGCCCCAGCATTTT
d_gene: -
v_gene: TRBV6-2/TRBV6-3
abundance: -
j_gene: TRBJ1-5

CDR3aa: CASRPLGPDTGELFF
CDR3nt: TGTGCCAGCAGACCCCTAGGGCCTGACACCGGGGAGCTGTTTTTT
d_gene: -
v_gene: TRBV7-9
abundance: -
j_gene: TRBJ2-2

CDR3aa: CASRSSPWNTEAFF
CDR3nt: TGTGCCAGCAGATCTTCCCCTTGGAACACTGAAGCTTTCTTT
d_gene: -
v_gene: TRBV2
abundance: -
j_gene: TRBJ1-1

CDR3aa: CASRMVPLNTGELFF
CDR3nt: TGTGCCAGCAGGATGGTCCCTTTAAACACCGGGGAGCTGTTTTTT
d_gene: -
v_gene: TRBV6-1
abundance: few
j_gene: TRBJ2-2

CDR3aa: CASSDRDRGREQYF
CDR3nt: TGTGCCAGCAGCGACCGGGACAGGGGGCGTGAGCAGTACTTC
d_gene: TRBD1
v_gene: TRBV9
abundance: -
j_gene: TRBJ2-7

CDR3aa: CASSLVRSSGELFF
CDR3nt: TGTGCCAGCAGCTTAGTTCGGAGTTCCGGGGAGCTGTTTTTT
d_gene: -
v_gene: TRBV11-2
abundance: -
j_gene: TRBJ2-2

CDR3aa: CSVDRGGFYNEQFF
CDR3nt: TGCAGCGTTGATCGGGGGGGTTTCTACAATGAGCAGTTCTTC
d_gene: TRBD2
v_gene: TRBV29-1
abundance: many
j_gene: TRBJ2-1

CDR3aa: CASSRRQGGSKEKLFF
CDR3nt: TGTGCCAGCAGCCGAAGACAGGGAGGTTCTAAGGAAAAACTGTTTTTT
d_gene: TRBD1
v_gene: TRBV12-3/TRBV12-4
abundance: -
j_gene: TRBJ1-4

CDR3aa: CSAPRGGREKLFF
CDR3nt: TGCAGTGCACCCAGAGGCGGGCGGGAAAAACTGTTTTTT
d_gene: -
v_gene: TRBV20-1
abundance: -
j_gene: TRBJ1-4

CDR3aa: CSARSWIGETQYF
CDR3nt: TGCAGCGCCAGAAGCTGGATAGGGGAGACCCAGTACTTC
d_gene: -
v_gene: TRBV29-1
abundance: few
j_gene: TRBJ2-5

CDR3aa: CAISESGEQLYGYTF
CDR3nt: TGTGCCATCAGTGAGTCGGGGGAACAGCTCTATGGCTACACCTTC
d_gene: -
v_gene: TRBV10-3
abundance: once
j_gene: TRBJ1-2

CDR3aa: CASRLQGNTGELFF
CDR3nt: TGTGCCAGCCGCCTACAGGGGAACACCGGGGAGCTGTTTTTT
d_gene: -
v_gene: TRBV6-1
abundance: few
j_gene: TRBJ2-2

CDR3aa: CASDLRDRASPDF
CDR3nt: TGTGCCAGCGACTTACGGGACAGGGCGTCCCCCGACTTT
d_gene: TRBD1
v_gene: TRBV7-2
abundance: -
j_gene: TRBJ1-1

CDR3aa: CASAPRNGANVLTF
CDR3nt: TGTGCCAGCGCCCCCCGGAATGGGGCCAACGTCCTGACTTTC
d_gene: -
v_gene: TRBV28
abundance: few
j_gene: TRBJ2-6

CDR3aa: CASSLSGQGASYEQYF
CDR3nt: TGCGCCAGCAGCTTGAGCGGACAGGGGGCAAGCTACGAGCAGTACTTC
d_gene: TRBD1
v_gene: TRBV5-1
abundance: -
j_gene: TRBJ2-7

CDR3aa: CAISEDGDYGYTF
CDR3nt: TGTGCCATCAGTGAAGACGGTGACTATGGCTACACCTTC
d_gene: -
v_gene: TRBV10-3
abundance: few
j_gene: TRBJ1-2